The next 20 T cell receptor beta chains were all read from a single sample in a study of response to subunit inactivated influenza vaccine. TCRdb reprocessed the RT-PCR reads via MiXCR and lists one record per CDR3 protein. The profile shows around 600,000 distinct CDR3 sequences, roughly 12% of them singletons. These same records also appear under a second study, on T cells expressing NK-cell markers. From that report: 5'RACE template switching with UMIs produced the TCR beta cDNA.

This specimen was PBMCs from blood, taken on the day of vaccination. All receptors derive from a man aged 50-59 years who received an inactivated influenza vaccine.

V usage is TRBV7-2 and J usage is TRBJ2-1; D ambiguous. The CDR3 extends over 13 amino acids. CDR1 and CDR2 from the germline V gene are SGHTA and FQGNSA. Trimming removed 2 bases at V and 6 bases at J, with 8 bases between. In DNA, the CDR3 is TGTGCCAGCAGCTTAAGTACAGCCAATGAGCAGTTCTTC. This sequence encodes CASSLSTANEQFF.

The chain links TRBV11-2 to TRBJ2-1; unclear D gene. The V gene's germline CDR1 is SGHAT and CDR2 FQNNGV. The CDR3 has 14 amino acids. The V gene lost 8 bases and the J gene lost 0 bases, with 11 bases spanning the gap. The CDR3 DNA sequence: TGTGCCAGCCGCCTAACGGGCTCCTACAATGAGCAGTTCTTC. Translated, it gives CASRLTGSYNEQFF.

This clonotype occurred a few times. The chain combines TRBV7-9 with TRBJ2-5, with 9 nucleotides matching TRBD2. Trimming at V came to 3 bases and at J to 5 bases, leaving 4 bases not matched to a gene. Germline loops: CDR1 SEHNR, CDR2 FQNEAQ (reference sequence). CDR3 length: 14 amino acids. The CDR3 nucleotides read TGTGCCAGCAGCTTTAGCGGGAGTAAGGAGACCCAGTACTTC. Its translation: CASSFSGSKETQYF.

The chain uses TRBV20-1 and TRBJ2-5, with 7 bases aligning to TRBD1. V lost 0 bases and J lost 3; bases outside the gene matches: 7. The CDR3 spans 15 residues. Germline values: CDR1 DFQATT, CDR2 SNEGSKA (reference sequence). In DNA form, the CDR3 reads TGCAGTGCTAGAGACCCGGGACAGCATAAAGAGACCCAGTACTTC. Translation: CSARDPGQHKETQYF.

This clonotype was counted ten times or more. The germline gene is not matched at one end of the junction; a read error may be the cause. V and J are TRBV2 and TRBJ1-2, with TRBD1 matching over 7 bases. The CDR3 has 14 amino acids. The germline V gene encodes CDR1 SNHLY and CDR2 FYNNEI. CDR3 loop: CARSGQELNYGYTF. CDR3 in DNA: TGTGCCAGGAGTGGACAGGAACTTAACTATGGCTACACCTTC. Full variable domain (rest looked up from reference TRBV2 and TRBJ1-2): EPEVTQTPSHQVTQMGQEVILRCVPISNHLYFYWYRQILGQKVEFLVSFYNNEISEKSEIFDDQFSVERPDGSNFTLKIRSTKLEDSAMYFCARSGQELNYGYTFGSGTRLTVV.

The chain recombines TRBV24-1 with TRBJ2-3; D is unresolved. CDR1 and CDR2 (germline): KGHDR, SFDVKD. The CDR3 covers 14 residues. Between the trimmed V and J ends, which lost 0 bases and 4 bases, there was a span of 7 bases. In DNA, the CDR3 is TGTGCCACCAGTGATTTGGGATTGTCAGATACGCAGTATTTT. It is translated as CATSDLGLSDTQYF.

This clonotype was detected ten times or more. The chain uses TRBV7-9 and TRBJ2-1, with TRBD2 identical over 10 bases. The V gene's germline CDR1 is SEHNR and CDR2 FQNEAQ (reference sequence). J gave up 0 bases and V 1 base, and 6 bases lay outside the gene matches. CDR3 length equals 18 residues. CDR3 DNA sequence: TGTGCCAGCAGCTTAGATTCACTAGCGGGGAGCTCCTACAATGAGCAGTTCTTC. It specifies CASSLDSLAGSSYNEQFF.

This clonotype showed up many times. This chain links TRBV5-6 with TRBJ1-2; no clear D gene. V was pared by 0 bases and J by 6 bases, with 12 bases between. The CDR3 length is 14 residues. Germline assignment: CDR1 SGHDT and CDR2 YYEEEE. The CDR3 DNA sequence: TGTGCCAGCAGCTTGGCGGGGTTTGACGATGGCTACACCTTC. Translating gives CASSLAGFDDGYTF.

The rearrangement joins TRBV19 to TRBJ2-1; 8 bases match TRBD2. The ends lost 6 bases at V and 8 bases at J; junction bases unmatched: 27. From germline, CDR1 is LNHDA and CDR2 SQIVND (reference sequence). The CDR3 runs to 20 residues. For the CDR3, the DNA is TGTGCCAGTAGCACAGCCCAGGGGACTACGGTTAGCGGGATCCCCTATGAGCAGTTCTTC. Translated, it gives CASSTAQGTTVSGIPYEQFF. Full variable domain (outside the CDR3, taken from reference TRBV19 and TRBJ2-1): DGGITQSPKYLFRKEGQNVTLSCEQNLNHDAMYWYRQDPGQGLRLIYYSQIVNDFQKGDIAEGYSVSREKKESFPLTVTSAQKNPTAFYLCASSTAQGTTVSGIPYEQFFGPGTRLTVL.

This clonotype turned up a few times. V and J are TRBV7-3 and TRBJ2-1; D is uncertain. The CDR3 extends over 13 amino acids. The germline V gene has CDR1 SGHTA and CDR2 FQGTGA. V was shortened by 2 bases and J by 4 bases, with 6 bases between the two germline ends. The CDR3 region has the DNA TGTGCCAGCAGCTTAGCTTTGTACAATGAGCAGTTCTTC. Its translation is CASSLALYNEQFF.

A few counts support this clonotype. The chain uses TRBV18 and TRBJ1-2; a weak D match, TRBD1 (6 bases). Germline lookup yields CDR1 KGHSH and CDR2 LQKENI. Trimming took 6 bases from V and 7 from J, leaving 21 bases between them. The CDR3 spans 15 residues. Here the CDR3 reads CASSDTIGGAVGYTF. Here the CDR3 DNA reads TGTGCCAGCTCCGACACGATTGGGGGCGCGGTTGGCTACACCTTC.

A few counts support this clonotype. This chain links TRBV4-2 with TRBJ2-1; D is possibly TRBD2 (6 bases). Trimming shortened V by 2 bases and J by 6 bases, and 11 bases separated the two germline ends. Germline-derived CDR1 and CDR2 are LGHNA and YNFKEQ. The CDR3 runs 14 residues. The CDR3 region is CASSQKLAPNEQFF. In nucleotides, the CDR3 is TGTGCCAGCAGCCAAAAACTAGCTCCCAATGAGCAGTTCTTC.

The chain has TRBV4-1 and TRBJ2-7; D uncertain. The CDR3 consists of 13 residues. V was shortened by 2 bases and J by 3 bases, with 8 bases between the two germline ends. Germline CDR1 is MGHRA and CDR2 is YSYEKL. Here the CDR3 DNA reads TGCGCCAGCAGCCAAAGGGAAGGCTACGAGCAGTACTTC. It encodes CASSQREGYEQYF.

In this sample, this clonotype turned up a few times. The CDR3 loop reads CASSESAGRGKTQYF. The CDR3 region has the DNA TGCGCCAGCAGTGAGTCAGCGGGGCGTGGGAAGACCCAGTACTTC. The J gene is TRBJ2-5, the V gene TRBV10-2; TRBD2 aligns across 7 bases. Trimming removed 0 bases from V and 6 bases from J; junction bases left unmatched: 7. The CDR3 has 15 amino acids. The germline V gene encodes CDR1 WSHSY and CDR2 SAAADI.

The chain couples TRBV7-2 to TRBJ2-7; tentative D call: TRBD2 (6 bases). CDR1 and CDR2 from the germline V gene are SGHTA and FQGNSA. This CDR3 has 14 amino acids. Deletions cut 3 bases from V and 4 bases from J, with 13 bases between. Here the CDR3 reads CASSLSGLGYEQYF. The CDR3 DNA reads TGTGCCAGCAGCTTGTCGGGACTTGGGTACGAGCAGTACTTC.

This clonotype was detected only a few times. The genes are TRBV9 and TRBJ2-1; 9 bases are shared with TRBD2. V gave up 4 bases and J gave up 8 bases; unmatched junction bases: 7. This CDR3 has 14 residues. Germline CDR1 SGDLS, CDR2 YYNGEE. CDR3: CASSKGLARYEQFF. The CDR3 DNA reads TGTGCCAGCAGCAAGGGACTAGCTAGATATGAGCAGTTCTTC.

There are a few counts of this clonotype. The gene calls are TRBV12-3 or TRBV12-4 and TRBJ2-5; TRBD1 matches 7 bases. V lost 5 bases to trimming and J lost 3 bases; unmatched junction nucleotides: 6. The CDR3 totals 14 residues. CDR3 nucleotide sequence: TGTGCCAGCAGTCCGGGACAGACTAAAGAGACCCAGTACTTC. Its translation is CASSPGQTKETQYF.

The chain couples TRBV12-3 or TRBV12-4 to TRBJ2-3; D gene unclear. The V and J ends lost 2 bases and 4 bases respectively, with 13 bases between them. This CDR3 comprises 15 residues. For the CDR3, the DNA is TGTGCCAGCAGTTTAACGGCATTAGGCGCAGATACGCAGTATTTT. It translates to CASSLTALGADTQYF.

This clonotype was seen repeatedly, ten times or more. The gene calls are TRBV29-1 and TRBJ2-5; unclear D gene. The CDR3 is 11 residues long. V lost 3 bases and J lost 4, with 6 bases in between. CDR1 and CDR2 from the germline V gene are SQVTM and ANQGSEA. The CDR3 spells CSVEPGETQYF. In DNA, the CDR3 is TGCAGCGTTGAGCCGGGAGAGACCCAGTACTTC.

This clonotype has a count of ten or more. The rearrangement joins TRBV11-2 to TRBJ2-3, with D perhaps matching TRBD1 or TRBD2 (6 bases each). The germline gives CDR1 SGHAT, CDR2 FQNNGV. This CDR3 is 16 amino acids long. V lost 4 bases to trimming and J lost 4 bases, with 18 bases between them. The CDR3 DNA follows: TGTGCCAGCAGCTGGGACTTTAGGGGGACCTCAGATACGCAGTATTTT. Translated, it gives CASSWDFRGTSDTQYF. The full variable domain, with the rest looked up from reference TRBV11-2 and TRBJ2-3, is EAGVAQSPRYKIIEKRQSVAFWCNPISGHATLYWYQQILGQGPKLLIQFQNNGVVDDSQLPKDRFSAERLKGVDSTLKIQPAKLEDSAVYLCASSWDFRGTSDTQYFGPGTRLTVL.